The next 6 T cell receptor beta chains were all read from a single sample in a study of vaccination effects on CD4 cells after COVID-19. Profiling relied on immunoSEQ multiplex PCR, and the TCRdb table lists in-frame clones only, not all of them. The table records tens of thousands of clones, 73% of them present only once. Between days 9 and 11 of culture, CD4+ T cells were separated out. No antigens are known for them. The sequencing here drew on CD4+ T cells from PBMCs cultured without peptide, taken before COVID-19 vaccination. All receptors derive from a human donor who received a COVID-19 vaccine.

This CDR3 reads CASSQDRAAATNEKLFF. The CDR3 DNA reads TGTGCCAGCAGCCAAGATCGGGCAGCCGCAACTAATGAAAAACTGTTTTTT. The chain has TRBV4-2 and TRBJ1-4; no firm D call. Germline V gene data show CDR1 as LGHNA and CDR2 as YNFKEQ. V shed 0 bases and J shed 0 bases, with 11 bases lying between them. This CDR3 is built from 17 residues.

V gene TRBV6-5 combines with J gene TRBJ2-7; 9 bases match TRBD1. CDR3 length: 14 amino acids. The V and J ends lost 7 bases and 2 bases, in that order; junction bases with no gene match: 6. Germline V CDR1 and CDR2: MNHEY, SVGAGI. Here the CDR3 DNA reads TGTGCCAGCAAAAGGACAGGGGAGACCTACGAGCAGTACTTC. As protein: CASKRTGETYEQYF.

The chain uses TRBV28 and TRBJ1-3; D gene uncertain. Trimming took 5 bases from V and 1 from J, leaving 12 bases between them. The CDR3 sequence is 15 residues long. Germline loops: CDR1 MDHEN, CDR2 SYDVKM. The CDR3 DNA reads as TGTGCCAGCAGTCCTGAGATTCCTTCTGGAAACACCATATATTTT. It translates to CASSPEIPSGNTIYF. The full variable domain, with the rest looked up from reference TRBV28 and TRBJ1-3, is DVKVTQSSRYLVKRTGEKVFLECVQDMDHENMFWYRQDPGLGLRLIYFSYDVKMKEKGDIPEGYSVSREKKERFSLILESASTNQTSMYLCASSPEIPSGNTIYFGEGSWLTVV.

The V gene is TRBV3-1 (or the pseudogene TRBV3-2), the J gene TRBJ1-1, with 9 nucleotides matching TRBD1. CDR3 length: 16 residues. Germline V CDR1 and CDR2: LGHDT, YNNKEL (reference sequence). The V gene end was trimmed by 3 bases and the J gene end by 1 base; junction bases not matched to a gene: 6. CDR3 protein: CASSHPGTGKNTEAFF. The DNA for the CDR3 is TGTGCCAGCAGCCACCCCGGGACAGGGAAGAACACTGAAGCTTTCTTT.

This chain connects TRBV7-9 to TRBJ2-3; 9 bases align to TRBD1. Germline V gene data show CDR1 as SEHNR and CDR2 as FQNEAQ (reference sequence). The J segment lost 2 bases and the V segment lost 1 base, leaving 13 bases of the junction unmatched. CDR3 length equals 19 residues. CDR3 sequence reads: CASSLGRNRDRAPTDTQYF. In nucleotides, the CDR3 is TGTGCCAGCAGCTTAGGACGAAACCGGGACAGGGCCCCCACAGATACGCAGTATTTT. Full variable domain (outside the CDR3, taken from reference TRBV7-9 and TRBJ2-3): DTGVSQNPRHKITKRGQNVTFRCDPISEHNRLYWYRQTLGQGPEFLTYFQNEAQLEKSRLLSDRFSAERPKGSFSTLEIQRTEQGDSAMYLCASSLGRNRDRAPTDTQYFGPGTRLTVL.

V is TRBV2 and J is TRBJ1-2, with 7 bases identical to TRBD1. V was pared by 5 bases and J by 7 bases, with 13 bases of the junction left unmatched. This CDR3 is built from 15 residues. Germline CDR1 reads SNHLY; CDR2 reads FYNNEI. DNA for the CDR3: TGTGCCAGCAGTCAAACGGACAGGAGGGTCGGTGGCTACACCTTC. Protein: CASSQTDRRVGGYTF.